The 21 T cell receptor beta chains given below trace back to one sample, sequenced in a study of response to subunit inactivated influenza vaccine (dated by TCRdb to the late 2010s). The protocol used for the library was RT-PCR. The reads were generated on an Illumina HiSeq 2500. The public reads were reanalyzed by TCRdb: fastp trimming at Q25, MiXCR alignment, in-frame beta chains only. A single entry per CDR3 protein holds the most common genes and DNA from its merged rows. For this sample the table gives more than 250,000 distinct CDR3 sequences, of which just over 20% were detected only once. Of the sample, roughly a tenth is held by the ten largest clones. The starting material was PBMCs from blood, obtained about 20 months after vaccination. Receptor source: a man aged 50 to 69 who received an inactivated influenza vaccine. Donor details come from another sample of the same person, matched by shared clones.

This clonotype was detected many times. The rearrangement joins TRBV4-3 to TRBJ1-1; D ambiguous. V was shortened by 1 base and J by 5 bases, with 5 bases between the two germline ends. Germline loops: CDR1 LGHNA, CDR2 YSLEER. The CDR3 totals 12 residues. CDR3 in DNA: TGCGCCAGCAGCCAAGGCCCAACTGAAGCTTTCTTT. It yields the protein CASSQGPTEAFF.

The chain couples TRBV6-2 or TRBV6-3 to TRBJ2-3, with 8 positions matching TRBD1. In germline, CDR1 is MNHEY, CDR2 SVGEGT. With 0 bases clipped from V and 3 bases from J, the junction kept 8 bases outside the gene matches. The CDR3 is 17 amino acids. The CDR3 nucleotides read TGTGCCAGCAGTTACTCCACGACAGGGGTTTCAACAGATACGCAGTATTTT. It is translated as CASSYSTTGVSTDTQYF.

This clonotype was counted at least ten times. The chain joins TRBV12-3 or TRBV12-4 to TRBJ1-2; the match to TRBD1 covers 10 bases. The V and J ends lost 5 bases and 2 bases, in that order; junction bases with no gene match: 5. The CDR3 contains 15 residues. CDR3 region: CASSPSTGGNYGYTF. The DNA of the CDR3 is TGTGCCAGCAGTCCTTCGACAGGGGGCAACTATGGCTACACCTTC.

This clonotype occurred a few times. This rearrangement joins TRBV20-1 to TRBJ1-1; a possible D gene is TRBD1 (5 bases). This CDR3 spans 11 amino acids. The ends were cut back, 7 bases at V and 10 bases at J, with 16 bases in the middle. Germline V gene data show CDR1 as DFQATT and CDR2 as SNEGSKA (reference sequence). The CDR3 nucleotides read TGCAGTGTCCAAGAACAGGTGGGAGCTTTCTTT. Translated, it gives CSVQEQVGAFF.

The table lists this clonotype with a few counts. The chain combines TRBV18 with TRBJ2-7, with D unresolved. Germline V gives CDR1 KGHSH, CDR2 LQKENI. CDR3 length: 13 amino acids. V gave up 6 bases and J gave up 5 bases, with 14 bases separating them. The CDR3 protein is CASSQSKPHEQYF. Here the CDR3 DNA reads TGTGCCAGCTCTCAATCCAAGCCACACGAGCAGTACTTC.

This clonotype was recorded a few times. V gene TRBV28 combines with J gene TRBJ1-2; maybe TRBD1 (6 bases). Per germline, CDR1 MDHEN and CDR2 SYDVKM. The CDR3 contains 14 residues. The ends were cut back, 3 bases at V and 4 bases at J, with 12 bases in the middle. The CDR3 DNA is TGTGCCAGCAGTTTCTTGGGGACAATCTATGGCTACACCTTC. The encoded protein is CASSFLGTIYGYTF.

The V gene is TRBV6-1, the J gene TRBJ2-7; TRBD2 might be the D (6 bases). Germline assignment: CDR1 MNHNS and CDR2 SASEGT. V was shortened by 10 bases and J by 0 bases, with 19 bases between the two germline ends. The CDR3 loop spans 15 amino acids. CDR3 amino acids: CATKRAPRSSYEQYF. The CDR3 nucleotides read TGTGCCACCAAGCGGGCCCCCAGATCCTCCTACGAGCAGTACTTC.

The CDR3: CASRWGGSTDTQYF. CDR3 DNA sequence: TGCGCCAGCAGGTGGGGGGGGAGCACAGATACGCAGTATTTT. The rearrangement links TRBV5-1 to TRBJ2-3; 7 bases fit TRBD2. The germline V gene has CDR1 SGHRS and CDR2 YFSETQ. J lost 0 bases, V lost 5 bases, and 3 bases had no gene match. There are 14 residues in the CDR3.

This clonotype was counted many times. The CDR3 reads CASSGRDRGPYGYTF. As DNA, the CDR3 is TGTGCCAGCAGCGGCCGGGACAGGGGGCCATATGGCTACACCTTC. The rearrangement uses TRBV4-2 and TRBJ1-2; 12 bases map to TRBD1. V shed 5 bases and J 5 bases; nucleotides not matched to a gene: 6. The V gene's germline CDR1 is LGHNA and CDR2 YNFKEQ. CDR3 length: 15 amino acids.

The table lists this clonotype with a few counts. The genes are TRBV20-1 and TRBJ2-6; D is uncertain. The CDR3 length is 15 residues. V gave up 0 bases and J gave up 0 bases, with 6 bases separating them. CDR1 and CDR2 from the germline V gene are DFQATT and SNEGSKA (reference sequence). Here the CDR3 reads CSARDPYSGANVLTF. As DNA, the CDR3 is TGCAGTGCTAGAGATCCTTACTCTGGGGCCAACGTCCTGACTTTC.

The genes are TRBV6-5 and TRBJ2-7; maybe TRBD1 (5 bases). V gave up 1 base and J gave up 6 bases, with 10 bases separating them. Germline V gives CDR1 MNHEY, CDR2 SVGAGI. The CDR3 runs 13 residues. The CDR3 here is CASSYFLGAEQYF. The DNA for the CDR3 is TGTGCCAGCAGTTACTTTTTAGGGGCCGAGCAGTACTTC.

This clonotype has at least ten counts. The CDR3 nucleotides are TGTGCCAGCAGAAACGTACAGGGGGCGCCCGGTGGCTACACCTTC. Translation: CASRNVQGAPGGYTF. This chain uses TRBV6-1 with TRBJ1-2, with TRBD1 matching 9 bases. The CDR3 has 15 residues. The germline gives CDR1 MNHNS, CDR2 SASEGT. V trimming: 6 bases; J trimming: 7 bases; junction bases outside the gene matches: 12.

The rearrangement links TRBV9 to TRBJ2-7; 12 nucleotides align to TRBD2. The CDR3 is made up of 17 amino acids. From germline, CDR1 is SGDLS and CDR2 YYNGEE. With V trimmed by 5 bases and J by 3 bases, 12 bases remained unmatched. The CDR3 DNA is TGTGCCAGCAGAAAGAGGGTGACTAGCGGGAGACTCTACGAGCAGTACTTC. Encoded protein: CASRKRVTSGRLYEQYF.

The rearrangement joins TRBV19 to TRBJ2-3; the match to TRBD2 covers 7 bases. CDR1 LNHDA and CDR2 SQIVND come from the germline V gene (reference sequence). The CDR3 totals 15 residues. The J segment lost 2 bases and the V segment lost 3 bases, leaving 5 bases of the junction unmatched. CDR3 sequence: CASSIGGSYTDTQYF. The DNA of the CDR3 is TGTGCCAGTAGTATCGGCGGGAGCTACACAGATACGCAGTATTTT.

This sequence joins TRBV27 and TRBJ2-2; 10 nucleotides match TRBD2. Germline CDR1 is MNHEY and CDR2 is SMNVEV (reference sequence). V trimming: 2 bases; J trimming: 4 bases; junction bases outside the gene matches: 10. This CDR3 has 18 amino acids. CDR3 protein: CASSLNPLAGVVTGELFF. The CDR3 DNA is TGTGCCAGCAGTTTAAACCCCCTAGCGGGGGTGGTCACCGGGGAGCTGTTTTTT.

This clonotype was picked up a small number of times. Here the CDR3 DNA reads TGCAGTGCTAGAGATCTATCAATGGGCACTGAAGCTTTCTTT. It codes for CSARDLSMGTEAFF. This chain joins TRBV20-1 and TRBJ1-1; D not certain. The germline gives CDR1 DFQATT, CDR2 SNEGSKA (reference sequence). The V gene lost 0 bases and the J gene lost 4 bases, with 12 bases spanning the gap. The CDR3 runs to 14 residues.

Concerning this clonotype: Possible read error: a much larger clone is one base away. The chain is built from TRBV2 and TRBJ1-1; 7 positions match TRBD1. The CDR3 is 15 amino acids. Germline CDR1 is SNHLY and CDR2 is FYNNEI. CDR3 DNA sequence: TGTGCCAGCAGTAAACAGATTCAGGGGGTCACTGTAGCTTTCTTT. The encoded protein is CASSKQIQGVTVAFF.

The chain uses TRBV18 and TRBJ2-1; TRBD1 matches 8 bases. Trimming cost V 3 bases and J 4 bases; bases outside gene matches: 8. This CDR3 comprises 16 residues. Germline lookup yields CDR1 KGHSH and CDR2 LQKENI. As DNA, the CDR3 is TGTGCCAGCTCACCGCGACAGGGGACACTTTACAATGAGCAGTTCTTC. It yields the protein CASSPRQGTLYNEQFF.

CDR3 sequence (DNA): TGTGCCAGCAGCCAACCCTCGACAGGGGCTAATTACGAGCAGTACTTC. Translation: CASSQPSTGANYEQYF. The chain joins TRBV4-2 to TRBJ2-7, with 8 bases matching TRBD1. CDR1 is LGHNA and CDR2 is YNFKEQ in the germline V gene. This CDR3 has 16 amino acids. The junction had 10 bases not matched to a gene; V was cut back by 2 bases and J by 4 bases.

The CDR3 region has the DNA TGCAGCGTTGCCTGGGGCAGGCACTTAACGTCAACTAATGAAAAACTGTTTTTT. This codes for CSVAWGRHLTSTNEKLFF. The V and J genes are TRBV29-1 and TRBJ1-4, with D possibly matching TRBD1 (5 bases). Germline-derived CDR1 and CDR2 are SQVTM and ANQGSEA. The V and J ends lost 4 bases and 0 bases respectively, with 21 bases between them. This CDR3 has 18 residues.

The table lists this clonotype with a few counts. The chain is built from TRBV29-1 and TRBJ1-2; no clear D. This CDR3 spans 12 amino acids. V was cut by 5 bases and J by 4 bases, with 11 bases left in between. Germline assignment: CDR1 SQVTM and CDR2 ANQGSEA. CDR3 sequence reads: CSVSGKGYGYTF. Here the CDR3 DNA reads TGCAGCGTTTCTGGGAAGGGCTATGGCTACACCTTC.